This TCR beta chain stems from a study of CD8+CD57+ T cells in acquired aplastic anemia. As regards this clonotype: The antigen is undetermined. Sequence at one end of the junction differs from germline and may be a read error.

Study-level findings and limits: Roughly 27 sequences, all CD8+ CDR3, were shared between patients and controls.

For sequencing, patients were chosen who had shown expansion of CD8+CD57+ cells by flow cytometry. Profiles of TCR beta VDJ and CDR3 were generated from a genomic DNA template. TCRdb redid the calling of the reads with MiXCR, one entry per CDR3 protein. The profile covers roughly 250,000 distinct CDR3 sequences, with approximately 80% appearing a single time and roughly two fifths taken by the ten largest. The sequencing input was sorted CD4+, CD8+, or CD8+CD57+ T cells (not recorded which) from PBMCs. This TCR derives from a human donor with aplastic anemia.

CDR3 DNA sequence: TGTGCCAGCAGCTTAGGGGGAGATACCGATACGTTT. Translation: CASSLGGDTDTF. J is TRBJ2-3 and V is TRBV7-2, with D tentatively TRBD2 (5 bases). The CDR3 loop spans 12 amino acids. CDR1 is SGHTA and CDR2 is FQGNSA in the germline V gene.